Presented here are 6 T cell receptor beta chains from one specimen sequenced in a study of blood T cell repertoires in COVID-19. Method: immunoSEQ multiplex PCR; TCRdb's copy keeps in-frame clones and lacks some. The table shows about 74,000 clones, with roughly 81% occurring only once. Specimen: peripheral blood. These TCRs come from an older man with acute or convalescent COVID-19.

This clone appeared once. The genes are TRBV5-4 and TRBJ2-3; maybe TRBD2 (5 bases). The CDR3 loop spans 14 amino acids. V was pared by 5 bases and J by 2 bases, with 12 bases between. Germline V gene data show CDR1 as SGHNT and CDR2 as YYREEE (reference sequence). The CDR3 here is CASRARGFTDTQYF. In nucleotides, the CDR3 is TGTGCCAGCAGGGCGCGAGGGTTCACAGATACGCAGTATTTT.

The chain combines TRBV18 with TRBJ1-2; possibly TRBD1 for D (6 bases). From germline, CDR1 is KGHSH and CDR2 LQKENI. This CDR3 is built from 14 residues. Trimming removed 1 base from V and 5 bases from J, with 11 bases in between. The CDR3 bases are TGTGCCAGCTCACCACTGGACAGCCCTTATGGCTACACCTTC. As protein: CASSPLDSPYGYTF.

The chain employs TRBV9 and TRBJ2-1; 7 bases agree with TRBD2. The CDR3 contains 14 residues. Germline assignment: CDR1 SGDLS and CDR2 YYNGEE. With V trimmed by 0 bases and J by 8 bases, 5 bases remained unmatched. The CDR3 DNA reads TGTGCCAGCAGCGTAGCGGGAGGAAGGCATGAGCAGTTCTTC. Translation gives CASSVAGGRHEQFF.

This clone was picked up one time. The chain has TRBV6-5 and TRBJ2-3; D not resolved. The germline V gene has CDR1 MNHEY and CDR2 SVGAGI. Between the trimmed V and J ends, which lost 5 bases and 2 bases, there was a span of 11 bases. The CDR3 runs 14 residues. The CDR3 protein is CASSPEFPTDTQYF. CDR3 coding DNA: TGTGCCAGCAGTCCGGAGTTCCCCACAGATACGCAGTATTTT.

This chain uses TRBV7-2 with TRBJ2-1, with TRBD2 matching 9 bases. The CDR3 consists of 14 residues. Trimming at V came to 5 bases and at J to 5 bases, leaving 4 bases not matched to a gene. The germline CDR1 and CDR2 sequences are SGHTA and FQGNSA. CDR3 loop: CASSAGLANNEQFF. The DNA for the CDR3 is TGTGCCAGCAGCGCCGGACTAGCGAACAATGAGCAGTTCTTC.

The V gene is TRBV5-1, the J gene TRBJ1-2, with 9 bases aligning to TRBD1. V lost 2 bases to trimming and J lost 4 bases; unmatched junction nucleotides: 6. Germline V CDR1 and CDR2: SGHRS, YFSETQ. CDR3 length: 15 amino acids. This chain's CDR3 is CASSFDRGASYGYTF. The CDR3 bases are TGCGCCAGCAGCTTTGACAGGGGGGCCTCCTATGGCTACACCTTC. Together with reference TRBV5-1 and TRBJ1-2, the CDR3 gives the full variable domain: KAGVTQTPRYLIKTRGQQVTLSCSPISGHRSVSWYQQTPGQGLQFLFEYFSETQRNKGNFPGRFSGRQFSNSRSEMNVSTLELGDSALYLCASSFDRGASYGYTFGSGTRLTVV.